Below are 26 T cell receptor beta chains sequenced from a single sample in a study of blood T cell repertoires in COVID-19. Here immunoSEQ multiplex PCR was the method, and the copy in TCRdb shows in-frame clones only, minus some. The table includes roughly 270,000 clones, approximately 80% detected once. The sample taken for sequencing was PBMCs or T cells enriched from blood (not recorded which). The receptors shown here come from a man aged 40-49 years who had been exposed to COVID-19.

This clone was recorded once. V is TRBV12-5 and J is TRBJ2-2, with D possibly being TRBD2 (5 bases). Trimming stripped 0 bases from V and 7 bases from J, with 6 bases between. The CDR3 loop spans 13 amino acids. Germline V gene lookup returns CDR1 LGHNT and CDR2 FRNRAP. The CDR3 region has the DNA TGTGCTAGTGGTTTGGTCGAGGGCGGGGAGCTGTTTTTT. Its translation: CASGLVEGGELFF.

The V and J genes are TRBV9 and TRBJ2-7; D is undetermined. Germline CDR1 SGDLS, CDR2 YYNGEE. V lost 3 bases and J 4 bases, leaving 17 bases between the germline ends. The CDR3 runs to 15 residues. CDR3 coding DNA: TGTGCCAGCAGCGCCCAGCCAGGAAGAGCTTACGAGCAGTACTTC. It specifies CASSAQPGRAYEQYF. Full variable domain (missing parts from reference TRBV9 and TRBJ2-7): DSGVTQTPKHLITATGQRVTLRCSPRSGDLSVYWYQQSLDQGLQFLIQYYNGEERAKGNILERFSAQQFPDLHSELNLSSLELGDSALYFCASSAQPGRAYEQYFGPGTRLTVT.

V and J are TRBV6-5 and TRBJ2-4; 7 bases map to TRBD2. J lost 6 bases, V lost 7 bases, and 12 bases had no gene match. This CDR3 is 15 amino acids long. Germline values: CDR1 MNHEY, CDR2 SVGAGI. The CDR3 region is CASTAKAGGINIQYF. Here the CDR3 DNA reads TGTGCCAGCACGGCAAAAGCCGGGGGGATAAACATTCAGTACTTC.

The chain carries TRBV10-3 and TRBJ1-6; D is perhaps TRBD1 (6 bases). The ends were cut back, 6 bases at V and 9 bases at J, with 15 bases in the middle. Germline V gene lookup returns CDR1 ENHRY and CDR2 SYGVKD. CDR3 size: 14 residues. Here the CDR3 DNA reads TGTGCCATCAGCCCCGGGACAATTATTTCACCCCTCCACTTT. Its translation: CAISPGTIISPLHF.

The J gene is TRBJ1-6, the V gene TRBV7-3; D is unclear. There are 14 residues in the CDR3. V was shortened by 5 bases and J by 7 bases, with 12 bases between the two germline ends. CDR1 is SGHTA and CDR2 is FQGTGA in the germline V gene. The CDR3 loop reads CASSQHAGNSPLHF. For the CDR3, the DNA is TGTGCCAGCAGCCAACATGCGGGAAATTCACCCCTCCACTTT.

Here the CDR3 reads CASSLASGRGTGELFF. The DNA of the CDR3 is TGTGCCAGCAGCTTGGCTAGCGGGAGAGGCACCGGGGAGCTGTTTTTT. The genes are TRBV5-4 and TRBJ2-2; 10 bases line up with TRBD2. The V gene end was trimmed by 0 bases and the J gene end by 4 bases; junction bases not matched to a gene: 3. Germline lookup yields CDR1 SGHNT and CDR2 YYREEE (reference sequence). This CDR3 contains 16 residues.

This chain joins TRBV4-1 and TRBJ2-2; TRBD1 matches 7 bases. Per the germline V gene, CDR1 is MGHRA and CDR2 is YSYEKL. The trim removed 2 bases at V and 6 bases at J, leaving 6 bases unmatched. The CDR3 consists of 15 residues. The CDR3 is CASSQYDRDSGELFF. CDR3 nucleotide sequence: TGCGCCAGCAGCCAATATGACAGGGATTCCGGGGAGCTGTTTTTT.

The V gene is TRBV6-5, the J gene TRBJ2-4; 7 bases match TRBD1. V gave up 7 bases and J gave up 10 bases; unmatched junction bases: 10. Germline CDR1 is MNHEY and CDR2 is SVGAGI. CDR3 size: 13 residues. The CDR3 DNA sequence: TGTGCCAGCAAAGGTACCGGGACAGAAATTCAGTACTTC. Amino acids: CASKGTGTEIQYF.

This clone was detected many times. The CDR3 coding sequence is TGTGCCAGCAGCAAATCCCGGACTAAAAAGGACAACCACTCGATCACCGGGGAGCTGTTTTTT. Its protein is CASSKSRTKKDNHSITGELFF. The rearrangement joins TRBV21-1 to TRBJ2-2; whether TRBD2, the table's D call, matches the DNA was not checked. TRBV21-1 is noted as a pseudogene. The CDR3 contains 21 residues.

V is TRBV18 and J is TRBJ2-7, with a weak D call TRBD2 (5 bases). Germline-derived CDR1 and CDR2 are KGHSH and LQKENI. The CDR3 covers 14 residues. Deletions cut 0 bases from V and 3 bases from J, with 9 bases between. The CDR3 loop is CASSPPSGNYEQYF. DNA of the CDR3: TGTGCCAGCTCACCACCCAGCGGAAACTACGAGCAGTACTTC. Looking up the rest from reference TRBV18 and TRBJ2-7 gives the full variable domain: NAGVMQNPRHLVRRRGQEARLRCSPMKGHSHVYWYRQLPEEGLKFMVYLQKENIIDESGMPKERFSAEFPKEGPSILRIQQVVRGDSAAYFCASSPPSGNYEQYFGPGTRLTVT.

The gene calls are TRBV27 and TRBJ2-3; D not certain. The CDR3 length is 17 residues. In germline, CDR1 is MNHEY, CDR2 SMNVEV (reference sequence). V was pared by 6 bases and J by 2 bases, with 21 bases between. CDR3 sequence reads: CASRPDSASTFTDTQYF. In DNA, the CDR3 is TGTGCCAGCAGACCCGATTCAGCGTCCACCTTCACAGATACGCAGTATTTT.

The V call is TRBV11-3, the J call TRBJ2-5; tentative D call: TRBD1 (6 bases). V was clipped by 5 bases and J by 5 bases, with 6 bases between them. The CDR3 has 11 amino acids. In germline, CDR1 is SGHNT, CDR2 YENEEA. The CDR3 loop is CASSQGETQYF. The CDR3 DNA sequence: TGTGCCAGCAGCCAGGGGGAGACCCAGTACTTC.

This clone was recorded a few times. This chain connects TRBV30 to TRBJ2-3, with 11 bases matching TRBD1. Germline CDR1 is GTSNPN and CDR2 is SVGIG (reference sequence). There are 16 residues in the CDR3. The J segment lost 8 bases and the V segment lost 2 bases, leaving 12 bases of the junction unmatched. The CDR3 here is CAWSTPGTGGLGTQYF. As DNA, the CDR3 is TGTGCCTGGAGTACTCCCGGGACAGGGGGGTTGGGTACGCAGTATTTT.

There are a few counts of this clone. The rearrangement links TRBV20-1 to TRBJ1-2; weak D call: TRBD1 (5 bases). V was cut by 7 bases and J by 1 base, with 7 bases left in between. This CDR3 region has 11 residues. Germline CDR1 reads DFQATT; CDR2 reads SNEGSKA (reference sequence). As DNA, the CDR3 is TGCAGTGTCCAGGGTAACTATGGCTACACCTTC. Amino acid sequence: CSVQGNYGYTF.

The CDR3 sequence is CASSSRRGKAYNEQFF. Here the CDR3 DNA reads TGTGCCAGCAGCTCTCGTCGCGGGAAAGCCTACAATGAGCAGTTCTTC. The rearrangement links TRBV7-8 to TRBJ2-1; TRBD2 is a possible D gene (6 bases). CDR1 is SGHVS and CDR2 is FQNEAQ in the germline V gene. V dropped 4 bases and J dropped 2 bases, with 15 bases sitting between them. The CDR3 is made up of 16 amino acids. Complete variable domain (other parts from reference TRBV7-8 and TRBJ2-1): GAGVSQSPRYKVAKRGQDVALRCDPISGHVSLFWYQQALGQGPEFLTYFQNEAQLDKSGLPSDRFFAERPEGSVSTLKIQRTQQEDSAVYLCASSSRRGKAYNEQFFGPGTRLTVL.

Only a few counts were recorded for this clone. Here the CDR3 DNA reads TGCGCCAGCAGCGGGGTTAGCGGGAGGGCCTACAATGAGCAGTTCTTC. It codes for CASSGVSGRAYNEQFF. The V gene is TRBV5-1, the J gene TRBJ2-1, with 11 bases identical to TRBD2. There are 16 residues in the CDR3. Germline CDR1 reads SGHRS; CDR2 reads YFSETQ. With 4 bases clipped from V and 2 bases from J, the junction kept 5 bases outside the gene matches.

The rearrangement links TRBV10-3 to TRBJ1-2; D unresolved. Deletions cut 7 bases from V and 5 bases from J, with 14 bases between. This CDR3 has 13 residues. Germline V CDR1 and CDR2: ENHRY, SYGVKD. The CDR3 spells CAIMGNDLYGYTF. CDR3 DNA sequence: TGTGCCATCATGGGCAATGATCTATATGGCTACACCTTC.

V and J are TRBV2 and TRBJ2-1; 7 positions agree with TRBD2. This CDR3 has 12 residues. In germline, CDR1 is SNHLY, CDR2 FYNNEI. The trim removed 3 bases at V and 16 bases at J, leaving 9 bases unmatched. This chain's CDR3 is CASSEGGDWAFF. The CDR3, as DNA: TGTGCCAGCAGTGAGGGGGGGGACTGGGCTTTCTTC. The variable domain in full, completed from reference TRBV2 and TRBJ2-1, reads EPEVTQTPSHQVTQMGQEVILRCVPISNHLYFYWYRQILGQKVEFLVSFYNNEISEKSEIFDDQFSVERPDGSNFTLKIRSTKLEDSAMYFCASSEGGDWAFFGPGTRLTVL.

This clone was recorded once. The genes are TRBV4-1 and TRBJ1-5, with 9 nucleotides matching TRBD1. The CDR3 has 18 amino acids. The V gene end was trimmed by 0 bases and the J gene end by 1 base; junction bases not matched to a gene: 7. Germline V gene data show CDR1 as MGHRA and CDR2 as YSYEKL. CDR3 amino acids: CASSQEDRGGLSNQPQHF. Written as DNA, the CDR3 is TGCGCCAGCAGCCAAGAGGACAGGGGAGGTCTGAGCAATCAGCCCCAGCATTTT.

This clone was observed a few times. The V gene is TRBV7-9, the J gene TRBJ2-2; TRBD1 aligns across 8 bases. V trimming: 6 bases; J trimming: 8 bases; junction bases outside the gene matches: 8. CDR1 is SEHNR, CDR2 FQNEAQ, per germline (reference sequence). The CDR3 is 14 residues long. The CDR3: CASRSTGDSGELFF. The CDR3, as DNA: TGTGCCAGCAGATCGACAGGGGACTCGGGGGAGCTGTTTTTT.

This chain links TRBV7-8 with TRBJ1-2, with D uncertain. This CDR3 is 15 amino acids long. Germline V CDR1 and CDR2: SGHVS, FQNEAQ. V was clipped by 2 bases and J by 1 base, with 11 bases between them. This CDR3 is CASSLSQPDNYGYTF. In nucleotides, the CDR3 is TGTGCCAGCAGCTTATCACAGCCCGATAACTATGGCTACACCTTC.

The rearrangement links TRBV5-1 to TRBJ2-2, with D perhaps matching TRBD1 (6 bases). With 4 bases removed from V and 1 base from J, the gap between germline ends came to 8 bases. The CDR3 runs to 14 residues. Germline values: CDR1 SGHRS, CDR2 YFSETQ. The CDR3 DNA sequence: TGCGCCAGCAGCCGGACAGAGAACACCGGGGAGCTGTTTTTT. Residues: CASSRTENTGELFF.

V is TRBV11-3 and J is TRBJ2-7; a weak D match, TRBD2 (6 bases). The V and J ends lost 1 base and 0 bases respectively, with 13 bases between them. Germline values: CDR1 SGHNT, CDR2 YENEEA. This CDR3 is built from 16 residues. The CDR3 DNA follows: TGTGCCAGCAGCTTAGTGGGGGGACTCAGCTCCTACGAGCAGTACTTC. This sequence encodes CASSLVGGLSSYEQYF.

This chain uses TRBV5-1 with TRBJ2-1; D is unclear. The CDR3 sequence is 16 residues long. Germline lookup yields CDR1 SGHRS and CDR2 YFSETQ. V was cut by 4 bases and J by 5 bases, with 19 bases left in between. The CDR3 DNA follows: TGCGCCAGCAGCCTGCCGACTCTTACTATGGACAATGAGCAGTTCTTC. Protein sequence: CASSLPTLTMDNEQFF.

The gene calls are TRBV27 and TRBJ2-1; 10 bases map to TRBD2. Germline V gives CDR1 MNHEY, CDR2 SMNVEV (reference sequence). The CDR3 consists of 16 residues. Trimming cost V 6 bases and J 8 bases; bases outside gene matches: 13. The CDR3 region has the DNA TGTGCCAGCAGCCCGACTAGCGGGTGGGGGGTCGATGAGCAGTTCTTC. Translating gives CASSPTSGWGVDEQFF.

The chain couples TRBV10-3 to TRBJ2-3; tentative D call: TRBD2 (6 bases). This CDR3 is 14 amino acids long. The germline gives CDR1 ENHRY, CDR2 SYGVKD. V lost 8 bases, J lost 2 bases, and 14 bases lay in between. As DNA, the CDR3 is TGTGCCATCTTCCAACCGGGAGACACAGATACGCAGTATTTT. It yields the protein CAIFQPGDTDTQYF.